This T cell receptor beta chain was sequenced in a study of blood T cell repertoires in COVID-19. Study details: Acute and convalescent COVID-19 specimens originated in the United States, Italy and Spain. Sample material is recorded as cDNA or gDNA derived from T cells, B-cell-depleted T cells, or PBMCs.

Under the authors' procedure: It was from reference gene primer amplification that nucleated cell counts were estimated. Measured with immunoSEQ multiplex PCR; TCRdb has only the in-frame clones, and not every one. V, J and clone size are those of that table, while D and trimming were read from the DNA. The sample has 55,000 to 75,000 clones; around 84% are singletons. The trim removed 2 bases at V and 9 bases at J, leaving 9 bases unmatched. The CDR3 has 15 residues. Germline lookup yields CDR1 SGDLS and CDR2 YYNGEE. The origin of this receptor is a man aged 50-59 years with active COVID-19. The chain couples TRBV9 to TRBJ2-1; 9 bases are shared with TRBD2. The sample comprised peripheral blood. The CDR3 reads CASSVTASGAGEQFF. The CDR3 bases are TGTGCCAGCAGCGTGACGGCTAGCGGGGCGGGTGAGCAGTTCTTC.